Below, 22 T cell receptor beta chains from the same sample are listed, as sequenced in a study of blood T cell repertoires in COVID-19. Sequencing was performed with immunoSEQ multiplex PCR; in TCRdb, only in-frame clones are kept and a portion is missing. The sample lists roughly 100,000 clones; 70% to 90% were seen once. Sequencing used peripheral blood. These receptors were obtained from a man in his fifties or sixties with active COVID-19.

The chain uses TRBV6-2 or TRBV6-3 and TRBJ2-7, with 9 bases that match TRBD1. J was trimmed by 3 bases and V by 5 bases; bases with no gene match: 11. Germline V gives CDR1 MNHEY, CDR2 SVGEGT. The CDR3 consists of 16 residues. CDR3 residues: CASSQTGGGGGYEQYF. The CDR3 nucleotides read TGTGCCAGCAGTCAGACAGGGGGAGGAGGAGGCTACGAGCAGTACTTC.

The chain combines TRBV5-8 with TRBJ2-2; possible D gene TRBD2, 5 bases. The V end was cut by 1 base, the J end by 7 bases, with 14 bases between. CDR1 and CDR2 from the germline V gene are SGHTS and YDEGEE. CDR3 length: 15 amino acids. This CDR3 reads CASSLKLLAYGELFF. CDR3 DNA: TGTGCCAGCAGCTTGAAGTTGCTAGCCTACGGGGAGCTGTTTTTT.

About this clone: This same CDR3 is encoded by further DNA sequences in the sample. The chain couples TRBV7-2 to TRBJ1-5; D is unclear. V shed 5 bases and J shed 2 bases, with 10 bases lying between them. The CDR3 runs 14 residues. Germline CDR1 reads SGHTA; CDR2 reads FQGNSA. The CDR3 spells CASSPNLGNQPQHF. For the CDR3, the DNA is TGTGCCAGCAGCCCTAACCTCGGCAATCAGCCCCAGCATTTT.

This chain joins TRBV3-1 (or the pseudogene TRBV3-2) and TRBJ2-1; TRBD2 might be the D (5 bases). The CDR3 contains 15 residues. Trimming pared 7 bases from V and 4 bases from J, leaving 17 bases between. Per germline, CDR1 LGHDT and CDR2 YNNKEL (reference sequence). The CDR3 sequence is CASTQRELEYNEQFF. The CDR3 region has the DNA TGTGCCAGCACACAAAGGGAACTAGAGTACAATGAGCAGTTCTTC.

The chain employs TRBV30 and TRBJ1-3, with 7 bases that match TRBD1. Germline loops: CDR1 GTSNPN, CDR2 SVGIG (reference sequence). This CDR3 has 16 amino acids. J was trimmed by 0 bases and V by 5 bases; bases with no gene match: 10. The CDR3 here is CAWQNFRGSSGNTIYF. CDR3 bases: TGTGCCTGGCAGAACTTCAGGGGGAGCTCTGGAAACACCATATATTTT.

This chain uses TRBV18 with TRBJ2-1; 7 bases are a match to TRBD1. CDR1 is KGHSH, CDR2 LQKENI, per germline. After removal of 3 bases from V and 16 bases from J, the junction contained 6 bases not matched to a gene. This CDR3 has 11 amino acids. The CDR3 region is CASSPETGLFF. CDR3 bases: TGTGCCAGCTCACCGGAGACAGGGCTCTTCTTC.

This clone has a single count. This chain links TRBV6-5 with TRBJ1-1, with D uncertain. Trimming shortened V by 5 bases and J by 5 bases, and 9 bases separated the two germline ends. The germline CDR1 and CDR2 sequences are MNHEY and SVGAGI. This CDR3 has 12 amino acids. CDR3 bases: TGTGCCAGCAGTAACAGAGGGACTGAAGCTTTCTTT. Its protein is CASSNRGTEAFF.

V usage is TRBV20-1 and J usage is TRBJ1-1, with a weak D call TRBD1 (5 bases). V was trimmed by 3 bases and J by 7 bases, leaving 15 bases between them. Looked up from germline, CDR1 is DFQATT and CDR2 is SNEGSKA (reference sequence). This CDR3 has 13 amino acids. In DNA form, the CDR3 reads TGCAGTGCTAGTCGCAGGGCACCCTATGAAGCTTTCTTT. Protein product: CSASRRAPYEAFF.

J is TRBJ2-3 and V is TRBV29-1, with D possibly matching TRBD2 (5 bases). Between the trimmed V and J ends, which lost 3 bases and 2 bases, there was a span of 6 bases. Germline V gene sequence: CDR1 SQVTM, CDR2 ANQGSEA. The CDR3 covers 12 residues. In nucleotides, the CDR3 is TGCAGCGTTGACCGGGACACAGATACGCAGTATTTT. Protein: CSVDRDTDTQYF.

The chain recombines TRBV19 with TRBJ2-5; the match to TRBD2 covers 9 bases. Germline CDR1 LNHDA, CDR2 SQIVND (reference sequence). Trimming removed 5 bases from V and 4 bases from J; junction bases left unmatched: 11. The CDR3 is 16 residues long. CDR3 protein: CASSDERGAGGETQYF. CDR3 DNA: TGTGCCAGTAGTGACGAGCGGGGGGCCGGGGGAGAGACCCAGTACTTC.

The J gene is TRBJ2-7, the V gene TRBV5-6, with 8 bases fitting TRBD2. V lost 0 bases and J lost 3; bases outside the gene matches: 8. There are 16 residues in the CDR3. Looked up from germline, CDR1 is SGHDT and CDR2 is YYEEEE. CDR3: CASSLGPGGGIYEQYF. In DNA, the CDR3 is TGTGCCAGCAGCTTGGGCCCCGGGGGGGGAATCTACGAGCAGTACTTC.

The CDR3 reads CASSPLGQYGGYTF. CDR3 DNA: TGTGCCAGCAGCCCCCTCGGACAGTACGGCGGCTACACCTTC. The chain couples TRBV6-2 or TRBV6-3 to TRBJ1-2; D perhaps matches TRBD1 (6 bases). This CDR3 is 14 amino acids long. Germline V CDR1 and CDR2: MNHEY, SVGEGT. V was pared by 6 bases and J by 8 bases, with 19 bases between.

V usage is TRBV6-6 and J usage is TRBJ2-7; D is perhaps TRBD1 (6 bases). Germline CDR1 and CDR2: MNHNY and SVGAGI (reference sequence). The CDR3 totals 14 residues. V lost 5 bases and J 2 bases, leaving 13 bases between the germline ends. The CDR3 here is CASSHQGIPYEQYF. In DNA, the CDR3 is TGTGCCAGCAGTCACCAGGGGATCCCCTACGAGCAGTACTTC.

The chain joins TRBV2 to TRBJ2-7, with 7 bases lining up with TRBD1. Germline V gene data show CDR1 as SNHLY and CDR2 as FYNNEI. J was trimmed by 6 bases and V by 8 bases; bases with no gene match: 10. The length of the CDR3 is 13 residues. The chain's CDR3 is CASGMDRLSEQYF. CDR3 DNA sequence: TGTGCCAGCGGTATGGACAGGCTCTCCGAGCAGTACTTC.

This chain uses TRBV2 with TRBJ1-2; TRBD1 aligns across 7 bases. The CDR3 runs to 13 residues. With 5 bases clipped from V and 6 bases from J, the junction kept 6 bases outside the gene matches. Germline lookup yields CDR1 SNHLY and CDR2 FYNNEI. CDR3 region: CASSKSGTDGYTF. For the CDR3, the DNA is TGTGCCAGCAGTAAGAGTGGGACAGATGGCTACACCTTC.

The chain couples TRBV3-1 (or the pseudogene TRBV3-2) to TRBJ1-1, with D perhaps TRBD1 (6 bases). From germline, CDR1 is LGHDT and CDR2 YNNKEL (reference sequence). Trimming stripped 0 bases from V and 4 bases from J, with 9 bases between. The CDR3 runs 14 residues. CDR3: CASSQDWGRTEAFF. Here the CDR3 DNA reads TGTGCCAGCAGCCAAGACTGGGGGCGCACTGAAGCTTTCTTT.

The CDR3 here is CASSLYFSRDRDLFGYTF. The CDR3 nucleotides are TGTGCCAGCAGCCTGTATTTCTCCCGGGACAGGGACCTCTTCGGCTACACCTTC. The rearrangement uses TRBV5-4 and TRBJ1-2, with TRBD1 matching over 9 bases. The CDR3 has 18 residues. Per germline, CDR1 SGHNT and CDR2 YYREEE (reference sequence). J gave up 8 bases and V 4 bases, and 21 bases lay outside the gene matches. Full variable domain (rest looked up from reference TRBV5-4 and TRBJ1-2): ETGVTQSPTHLIKTRGQQVTLRCSSQSGHNTVSWYQQALGQGPQFIFQYYREEENGRGNFPPRFSGLQFPNYSSELNVNALELDDSALYLCASSLYFSRDRDLFGYTFGSGTRLTVV.

J is TRBJ1-1 and V is TRBV21-1; the table's D call TRBD1 went unverified against the DNA. TRBV21-1 counts as a pseudogene. This CDR3 spans 17 amino acids. The CDR3 nucleotides read TGTGCCAGCAGCAAAGTCATATGGGGGGACAGGGACCCTGAAGCTTTCTTT. Encoded protein: CASSKVIWGDRDPEAFF.

The chain recombines TRBV2 with TRBJ1-4; TRBD1 is a possible D gene (5 bases). The germline CDR1 and CDR2 sequences are SNHLY and FYNNEI. The CDR3 loop spans 14 amino acids. V lost 4 bases to trimming and J lost 7 bases, with 13 bases between them. Here the CDR3 DNA reads TGTGCCAGCAGTGTGGGCCTTGGGGCTGAAAAACTGTTTTTT. Its translation: CASSVGLGAEKLFF. Full variable domain (outside the CDR3, taken from reference TRBV2 and TRBJ1-4): EPEVTQTPSHQVTQMGQEVILRCVPISNHLYFYWYRQILGQKVEFLVSFYNNEISEKSEIFDDQFSVERPDGSNFTLKIRSTKLEDSAMYFCASSVGLGAEKLFFGSGTQLSVL.

J is TRBJ1-1 and V is TRBV12-3 or TRBV12-4; D possibly corresponds to TRBD1 (6 bases). The CDR3 has 13 amino acids. Trimming took 7 bases from V and 5 from J, leaving 14 bases between them. CDR3 nucleotide sequence: TGTGCCAGCATCAACCCCCAGGGGACTGAAGCTTTCTTT. It is translated as CASINPQGTEAFF.

This rearrangement joins TRBV6-6 to TRBJ2-3; maybe TRBD2 (6 bases). Trimming removed 8 bases at V and 2 bases at J, with 20 bases between. Germline lookup yields CDR1 MNHNY and CDR2 SVGAGI (reference sequence). CDR3 length: 16 amino acids. The chain's CDR3 is CASDAGRGISTDTQYF. The CDR3 nucleotides are TGTGCCAGCGATGCGGGCCGGGGGATCTCCACAGATACGCAGTATTTT.

This clone was found once. The V gene is TRBV19, the J gene TRBJ2-1, with 7 bases fitting TRBD2. V shed 1 base and J 6 bases; nucleotides not matched to a gene: 6. The CDR3 consists of 15 residues. Germline V gene sequence: CDR1 LNHDA, CDR2 SQIVND (reference sequence). The CDR3 loop reads CASSIGLAFPNEQFF. CDR3 bases: TGTGCCAGTAGTATAGGACTAGCTTTCCCCAATGAGCAGTTCTTC.